This TCR beta chain was retrieved from a study of blood T cell repertoires in COVID-19. Across the study: The United States, Italy and Spain supplied acute and convalescent COVID-19 samples. T cells, B-cell-depleted T cells, or PBMCs supplied cDNA or gDNA.

Per the study methods: Amplified reference gene primers provided the basis for estimating nucleated cell counts. Sequencing was performed with immunoSEQ multiplex PCR; in TCRdb, only in-frame clones are kept and a portion is missing. V and J calls and clone size are copied from that table; D and trimming were computed from the DNA. The repertoire has more than 250,000 clones, 89% of them found once; the top ten carry 5% to 7%. This clonotype was sampled from a man aged 18 to 29 who had recovered from COVID-19. Source material: peripheral blood.

CDR3 loop: CASSMVAPGDHYGYTF. The CDR3 DNA is TGTGCCAGTAGTATGGTAGCCCCAGGGGACCACTATGGCTACACCTTC. V gene TRBV19 combines with J gene TRBJ1-2; possible D gene TRBD1, 6 bases. Germline V CDR1 and CDR2: LNHDA, SQIVND (reference sequence). V shed 3 bases and J shed 3 bases, with 17 bases lying between them. The CDR3 has 16 residues. Full variable domain (missing parts from reference TRBV19 and TRBJ1-2): DGGITQSPKYLFRKEGQNVTLSCEQNLNHDAMYWYRQDPGQGLRLIYYSQIVNDFQKGDIAEGYSVSREKKESFPLTVTSAQKNPTAFYLCASSMVAPGDHYGYTFGSGTRLTVV.